These 8 T cell receptor beta chains were all obtained from the same sample, sequenced in a study of T cells in Graves' hyperthyroidism and ophthalmopathy. Template material for amplifying TCR beta CDR3 regions consisted of RNA transcripts. Carried out on the TCR CDR3, a first-round RT-PCR used the HTBI primer set. TCRdb itself ran the multiplex PCR reads through MiXCR, one entry per CDR3 protein. The sample contains roughly 750,000 distinct CDR3 sequences, over 15% of which appear only once. Sample: blood. The source of these receptors is a man younger than 35 with Graves' hyperthyroidism.

This clonotype was seen more than once but under ten times. V gene TRBV18 combines with J gene TRBJ2-2; D may be TRBD1 (6 bases). CDR1 is KGHSH and CDR2 is LQKENI in the germline V gene. V lost 3 bases, J lost 1 base, and 9 bases lay in between. The CDR3 length is 15 residues. In DNA form, the CDR3 reads TGTGCCAGCTCACCGGGACACGGGAACACCGGGGAGCTGTTTTTT. Its protein is CASSPGHGNTGELFF.

This clonotype has only a few counts. The chain has TRBV7-9 and TRBJ2-5, with TRBD2 matching 11 bases. CDR3 length: 14 residues. Germline trimming cut 6 bases from V and 5 bases from J; bases unmatched to any gene: 5. Per germline, CDR1 SEHNR and CDR2 FQNEAQ (reference sequence). This CDR3 is CASSIAGGRETQYF. The CDR3 DNA reads TGTGCCAGCAGTATAGCGGGAGGGAGGGAGACCCAGTACTTC.

Ten or more counts support this clonotype. The chain links TRBV7-9 to TRBJ2-1; 8 bases match TRBD2. The CDR3 is made up of 16 amino acids. After removal of 1 base from V and 7 bases from J, the junction contained 9 bases not matched to a gene. The V gene's germline CDR1 is SEHNR and CDR2 FQNEAQ (reference sequence). The DNA for the CDR3 is TGTGCCAGCAGCTTAGACACGGGAGGGCCGCGAAATGAGCAGTTCTTC. Encoded protein: CASSLDTGGPRNEQFF.

This clonotype has a count of ten or more. V usage is TRBV5-1 and J usage is TRBJ2-7; D unresolved. The CDR3 spans 13 residues. Trimming removed 5 bases at V and 6 bases at J, with 15 bases between. The germline gives CDR1 SGHRS, CDR2 YFSETQ. CDR3: CASRTEPLGEQYF. The CDR3 region has the DNA TGCGCCAGCAGGACTGAGCCCCTAGGCGAGCAGTACTTC.

The rearrangement uses TRBV4-1 and TRBJ1-2; D not certain. There are 14 residues in the CDR3. Between the trimmed V and J ends, which lost 1 base and 4 bases, there was a span of 10 bases. Per germline, CDR1 MGHRA and CDR2 YSYEKL. The CDR3 DNA is TGCGCCAGCAGCCAAGTGTCCCATAGCTATGGCTACACCTTC. Residues: CASSQVSHSYGYTF.

This clonotype turned up a few times. This sequence joins TRBV28 and TRBJ1-3, with D tentatively TRBD1 (6 bases). CDR1 and CDR2 (germline): MDHEN, SYDVKM. The CDR3 spans 15 residues. Trimming took 10 bases from V and 0 from J, leaving 16 bases between them. The CDR3 loop reads CATLEGGFSGNTIYF. In nucleotides, the CDR3 is TGTGCCACCCTGGAGGGGGGCTTCTCTGGAAACACCATATATTTT.

This clonotype was picked up many times. In DNA, the CDR3 is TGTGCCAGCAGTTTAGGGCTCTTGATTAATGAAAAACTGTTTTTT. Protein sequence: CASSLGLLINEKLFF. This sequence joins TRBV12-3 or TRBV12-4 and TRBJ1-4; D is undetermined. Trimming shortened V by 1 base and J by 4 bases, and 10 bases separated the two germline ends. The CDR3 is 15 amino acids.

The rearrangement uses TRBV19 and TRBJ2-2; perhaps D is TRBD1 or TRBD2 (6 bases each). Germline CDR1 is LNHDA and CDR2 is SQIVND (reference sequence). The CDR3 is 15 residues long. The V end was cut by 3 bases, the J end by 5 bases, with 13 bases between. CDR3 bases: TGTGCCAGTAGTATCCGGGGGCGAAGTACCGGGGAGCTGTTTTTT. This translates into CASSIRGRSTGELFF.